This T cell receptor (beta chain) stems from a study of T cells in Graves' hyperthyroidism and ophthalmopathy. CDR3 length: 13 residues. Trimming removed 2 bases at V and 6 bases at J, with 9 bases between. CDR1 is MNHEY, CDR2 SMNVEV, per germline (reference sequence). A few counts support this clonotype. TCR beta CDR3 region amplification was performed from RNA transcripts. The primer set for the first-round RT-PCR of the TCR CDR3 was HTBI. MiXCR, applied by TCRdb to the multiplex PCR reads, yields one record per CDR3 protein. There are nearly 600,000 distinct CDR3 sequences in the sample; 14% occur only once, and around 7% lies in the top ten.

The origin of this receptor is a woman aged 18-29 years with Graves' ophthalmopathy. This chain joins TRBV27 and TRBJ2-3; possibly TRBD2 for D (6 bases). Sequences were obtained from blood. CDR3 region: CASSLRTMDTQYF. For the CDR3, the DNA is TGTGCCAGCAGTTTAAGGACTATGGATACGCAGTATTTT.